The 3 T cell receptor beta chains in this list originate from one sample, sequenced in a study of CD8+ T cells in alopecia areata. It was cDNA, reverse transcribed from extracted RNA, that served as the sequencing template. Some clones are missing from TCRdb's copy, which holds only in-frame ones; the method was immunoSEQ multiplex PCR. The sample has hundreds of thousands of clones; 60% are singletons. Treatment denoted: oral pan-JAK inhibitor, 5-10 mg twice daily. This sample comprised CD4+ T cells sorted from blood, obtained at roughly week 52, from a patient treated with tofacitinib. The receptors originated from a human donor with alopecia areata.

This CDR3 is CASRSGYNQPQHF. As DNA, the CDR3 is TGTGCCAGCAGGTCCGGGTACAATCAGCCCCAGCATTTT. This chain joins TRBV6-5 and TRBJ1-5, with unresolved D. The CDR3 runs 13 residues. V was cut by 6 bases and J by 3 bases, with 9 bases left in between. Germline V gene sequence: CDR1 MNHEY, CDR2 SVGAGI.

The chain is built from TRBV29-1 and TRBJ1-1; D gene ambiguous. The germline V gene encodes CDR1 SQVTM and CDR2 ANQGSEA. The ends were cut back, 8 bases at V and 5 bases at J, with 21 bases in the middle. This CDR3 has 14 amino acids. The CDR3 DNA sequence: TGCAGCACTGAGATACGGGATTTTGGGACTGAAGCTTTCTTT. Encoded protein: CSTEIRDFGTEAFF. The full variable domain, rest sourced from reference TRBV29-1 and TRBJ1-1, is SAVISQKPSRDICQRGTSLTIQCQVDSQVTMMFWYRQQPGQSLTLIATANQGSEATYESGFVIDKFPISRPNLTFSTLTVSNMSPEDSSIYLCSTEIRDFGTEAFFGQGTRLTVV.

Here the CDR3 DNA reads TGCAGCGTTCTATGGGGGCTCAATCAGCCCCAGCATTTT. It specifies CSVLWGLNQPQHF. The J gene is TRBJ1-5, the V gene TRBV29-1, with a tentative D call TRBD1 (6 bases). Germline CDR1 and CDR2: SQVTM and ANQGSEA. Trimming removed 5 bases at V and 3 bases at J, with 11 bases between. The CDR3 has 13 amino acids.